What follows are 9 T cell receptor beta chains derived from one specimen sequenced in a study of beta chain features in type 1 diabetes. The study's findings and limits: In all four CD4+ subsets, TCRB CDR3 length was significantly, moderately reduced in type 1 diabetes.

The isolated RNA, all of it, was reverse transcribed, so expressed TCRB transcripts were what got sequenced. Only in-frame clones appear in the TCRdb table, and some are missing; sequencing was by immunoSEQ multiplex PCR. The sample consists of about 370,000 clones, roughly a tenth of them appearing once. Which antigens these TCRs recognize remains unknown. The sequenced material came from central memory CD4+ T cells from blood. The source is a man aged 25-40 years with type 1 diabetes.

The rearrangement joins TRBV6-6 to TRBJ1-2; D possibly corresponds to TRBD1 (6 bases). The CDR3 runs 14 residues. Germline assignment: CDR1 MNHNY and CDR2 SVGAGI (reference sequence). Trimming left V 4 bases short and J 4 bases short, with 13 bases between. The CDR3 bases are TGTGCCAGCAGTTTAGTACAGGGAAGCTATGGCTACACCTTC. It is translated as CASSLVQGSYGYTF.

The DNA of the CDR3 is TGCGCCAGCAGCCAAGTAACAGTGAACACTGAAGCTTTCTTT. It translates to CASSQVTVNTEAFF. V gene TRBV4-3 combines with J gene TRBJ1-1; D is unresolved. Trimming removed 1 base at V and 0 bases at J, with 6 bases between. This CDR3 is built from 14 residues. Germline CDR1 reads LGHNA; CDR2 reads YSLEER.

The gene calls are TRBV5-1 and TRBJ1-1, with a weak D call TRBD1 (5 bases). The CDR3 has 14 amino acids. CDR1 is SGHRS and CDR2 is YFSETQ in the germline V gene. Trimming removed 1 base at V and 5 bases at J, with 12 bases between. DNA for the CDR3: TGCGCCAGCAGCTTGTTCGGGGCCGGGACTGAAGCTTTCTTT. It translates to CASSLFGAGTEAFF.

There are many counts of this clone. The V and J genes are TRBV4-3 and TRBJ2-3; 8 nucleotides match TRBD2. The CDR3 loop spans 18 amino acids. V lost 4 bases to trimming and J lost 4 bases; unmatched junction nucleotides: 16. Germline V gene data show CDR1 as LGHNA and CDR2 as YSLEER. The CDR3 loop is CASSLSTALAGTPDTQYF. The DNA for the CDR3 is TGCGCCAGCAGCCTCTCCACGGCCTTAGCGGGAACACCAGATACGCAGTATTTT.

This clone showed up just a few times. The J gene is TRBJ2-7, the V gene TRBV2; D unclear. Trimming shortened V by 4 bases and J by 9 bases, and 19 bases separated the two germline ends. In germline, CDR1 is SNHLY, CDR2 FYNNEI. The CDR3 extends over 14 amino acids. As DNA, the CDR3 is TGTGCCAGCAGTGTAAGGGTCCAGGCAGACCGGCAGTACTTC. Residues: CASSVRVQADRQYF.

This clone has a count of ten or more. In DNA, the CDR3 is TGTGCCAGCCAATCGACAGGGAGTTACGAGCAGTACTTC. Protein: CASQSTGSYEQYF. This rearrangement joins TRBV2 to TRBJ2-7; 7 bases fit TRBD1. Germline V CDR1 and CDR2: SNHLY, FYNNEI. The CDR3 has 13 residues. V was pared by 8 bases and J by 4 bases, with 8 bases of the junction left unmatched.

This clone turned up a few times. The V and J genes are TRBV7-9 and TRBJ1-5, with 12 nucleotides matching TRBD1. There are 17 residues in the CDR3. Germline V gene sequence: CDR1 SEHNR, CDR2 FQNEAQ (reference sequence). J lost 6 bases, V lost 0 bases, and 6 bases had no gene match. CDR3 sequence reads: CASSLATGQGASQPQHF. CDR3 bases: TGTGCCAGCAGCTTAGCCACGGGACAGGGGGCGAGTCAGCCCCAGCATTTT.

This clone has more than one count but fewer than ten. This chain links TRBV27 with TRBJ2-3; D is perhaps TRBD1 (6 bases). Trimming took off 6 bases at V and 4 bases at J, with 17 bases between the two ends. The CDR3 runs 15 residues. Germline lookup yields CDR1 MNHEY and CDR2 SMNVEV (reference sequence). Here the CDR3 reads CASSTYRDGADTQYF. Here the CDR3 DNA reads TGTGCCAGCAGCACTTACAGGGATGGGGCAGATACGCAGTATTTT.

DNA of the CDR3: TGTGCCAGCTCACCAACTATTAGTAGCGGGAATGAGCAGTTCTTC. This codes for CASSPTISSGNEQFF. This sequence joins TRBV18 and TRBJ2-1; 7 bases fit TRBD2. With V trimmed by 2 bases and J by 7 bases, 8 bases remained unmatched. Germline-derived CDR1 and CDR2 are KGHSH and LQKENI. The CDR3 runs 15 residues.